This TCR beta chain was identified during a study of blood T cell repertoires in COVID-19. At the level of the study: Sources were T cells, B-cell-depleted T cells, or PBMCs; the material itself was cDNA or gDNA.

V trimming: 4 bases; J trimming: 4 bases; junction bases outside the gene matches: 5. Per germline, CDR1 PRHDT and CDR2 FYEKMQ (reference sequence). The CDR3 is 15 residues long. Per the original methods: Estimation of nucleated cell counts relied on the amplification of reference gene primers. Libraries were prepared by immunoSEQ multiplex PCR; TCRdb keeps only in-frame clonotypes and omits some of them. From that table come the V and J calls and clone size; the DNA was used to work out D and trimming. The repertoire holds roughly 150,000 clones, around 88% seen once, with 5% in the top ten. The rearrangement links TRBV13 to TRBJ2-3; 10 nucleotides line up with TRBD1. Sequenced sample: peripheral blood. This receptor was identified in a human donor in a cohort sampled during active COVID-19. The CDR3 reads CASSSSGTGADTQYF. The CDR3 coding sequence is TGTGCCAGCAGCTCCTCCGGGACAGGGGCAGATACGCAGTATTTT.